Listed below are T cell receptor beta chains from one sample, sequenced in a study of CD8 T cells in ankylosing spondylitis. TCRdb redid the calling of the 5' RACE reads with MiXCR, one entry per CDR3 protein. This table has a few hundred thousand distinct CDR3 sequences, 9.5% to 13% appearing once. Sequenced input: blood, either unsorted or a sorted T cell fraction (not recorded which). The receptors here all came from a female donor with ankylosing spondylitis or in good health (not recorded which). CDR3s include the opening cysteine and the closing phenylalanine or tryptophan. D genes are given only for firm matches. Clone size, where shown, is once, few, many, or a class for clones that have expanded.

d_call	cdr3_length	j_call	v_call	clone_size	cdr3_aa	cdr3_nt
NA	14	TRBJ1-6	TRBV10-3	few	CAISESEGRSPLHF	TGTGCCATCAGTGAGTCAGAGGGACGGTCACCCCTCCACTTT
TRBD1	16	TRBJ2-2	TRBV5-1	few	CASSWRQDRGAGELFF	TGCGCCAGCAGCTGGAGGCAGGACAGGGGGGCCGGGGAGCTGTTTTTT
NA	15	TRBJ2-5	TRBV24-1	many	CATSDSVGGRETQYF	TGTGCCACCAGTGATTCGGTAGGAGGTCGGGAGACCCAGTACTTC
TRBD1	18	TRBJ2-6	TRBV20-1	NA	CSAKTIPGQFSGANVLTF	TGCAGTGCTAAGACTATTCCGGGACAGTTCTCTGGGGCCAACGTCCTGACTTTC
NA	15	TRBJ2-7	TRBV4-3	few	CASSQDLTVGGKQYF	TGCGCCAGCAGCCAAGACCTAACGGTCGGGGGAAAGCAGTACTTC
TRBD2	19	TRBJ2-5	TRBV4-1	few	CASSQDRGGVGELEETQYF	TGCGCCAGCAGCCAAGATCGTGGGGGGGTCGGGGAATTGGAAGAGACCCAGTACTTC
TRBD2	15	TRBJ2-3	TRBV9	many	CASSVDERGVSTQYF	TGTGCCAGCAGCGTAGATGAGCGGGGGGTATCTACGCAGTATTTT
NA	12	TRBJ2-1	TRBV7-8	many	CASSLPNGGQFF	TGTGCCAGCAGCTTACCTAACGGAGGGCAGTTCTTC
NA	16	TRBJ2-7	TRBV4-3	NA	CASSQDTGRGPYEQYF	TGCGCCAGCAGCCAAGATACGGGCAGGGGCCCCTACGAGCAGTACTTC
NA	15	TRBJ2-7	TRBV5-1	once	CASSFRGALRNEQYF	TGCGCCAGCAGCTTCAGGGGGGCCCTCCGGAACGAGCAGTACTTC
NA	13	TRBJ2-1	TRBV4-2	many	CASSQVMENEQFF	TGTGCCAGCAGCCAAGTGATGGAGAATGAGCAGTTCTTC
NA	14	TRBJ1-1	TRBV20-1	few	CSAGPYFRPFEAFF	TGCAGTGCTGGCCCTTATTTCCGACCCTTTGAAGCTTTCTTT
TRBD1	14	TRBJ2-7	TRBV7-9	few	CASSQTGDLDEQYF	TGTGCCAGCAGCCAAACAGGGGATTTGGACGAGCAGTACTTC
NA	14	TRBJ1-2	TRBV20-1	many	CSARSGVSPTGYTF	TGCAGTGCTAGGTCAGGAGTGAGCCCTACAGGCTACACCTTC
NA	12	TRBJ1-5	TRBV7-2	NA	CATSLANQPQHF	TGTGCCACCAGCTTAGCGAATCAGCCCCAGCATTTT
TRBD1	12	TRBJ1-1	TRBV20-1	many	CSATNRGTEAFF	TGCAGTGCTACTAACAGGGGCACTGAAGCTTTCTTT
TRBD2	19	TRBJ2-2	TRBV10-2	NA	CASSAPSRTSGRGTGELFF	TGCGCCAGCAGTGCCCCGTCCCGGACTAGCGGGAGAGGCACCGGGGAGCTGTTTTTT
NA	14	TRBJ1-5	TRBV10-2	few	CATSTGGGYQPQHF	TGCGCCACATCAACCGGGGGGGGATATCAGCCCCAGCATTTT
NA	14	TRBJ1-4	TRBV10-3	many	CAISESAGNEKLFF	TGTGCCATCAGTGAGTCGGCGGGGAATGAAAAACTGTTTTTT
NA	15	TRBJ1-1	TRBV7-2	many	CASSFGGVTNTEAFF	TGTGCCAGCAGCTTCGGTGGGGTTACGAACACTGAAGCTTTCTTT
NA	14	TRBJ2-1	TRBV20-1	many	CSARVARRYNEQFF	TGCAGTGCTAGAGTCGCCCGAAGATACAATGAGCAGTTCTTC
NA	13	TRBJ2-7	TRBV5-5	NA	CASSLGPQDEQYF	TGTGCCAGCAGCCTTGGACCCCAAGACGAGCAGTACTTC
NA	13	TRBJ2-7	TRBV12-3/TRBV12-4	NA	CASSFRGAYEQYF	TGTGCCAGCAGTTTCAGGGGAGCCTACGAGCAGTACTTC
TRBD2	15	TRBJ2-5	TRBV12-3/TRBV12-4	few	CASRRSLAVGETQYF	TGTGCCAGCAGAAGATCGCTAGCGGTTGGGGAGACCCAGTACTTC
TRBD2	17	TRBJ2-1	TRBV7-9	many	CASRGSGGPNAYNEQFF	TGTGCCAGCAGAGGAAGCGGGGGCCCCAACGCCTACAATGAGCAGTTCTTC
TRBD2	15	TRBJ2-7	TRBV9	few	CASSAAGGGKYEQYF	TGTGCCAGCAGCGCCGCGGGAGGTGGGAAGTACGAGCAGTACTTC
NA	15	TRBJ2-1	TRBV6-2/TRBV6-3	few	CASIPRVIASNEQFF	TGTGCCAGCATACCTAGGGTCATAGCGAGCAATGAGCAGTTCTTC
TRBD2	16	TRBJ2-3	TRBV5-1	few	CASSFLLAGATDTQYF	TGCGCCAGCAGCTTTCTACTAGCGGGGGCCACAGATACGCAGTATTTT
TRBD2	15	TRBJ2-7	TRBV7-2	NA	CASSLAVAGAGEQYF	TGTGCCAGCAGCTTAGCGGTAGCGGGAGCAGGGGAGCAGTACTTC
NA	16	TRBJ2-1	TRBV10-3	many	CAIQGRGPSSYNEQFF	TGTGCCATCCAGGGGAGGGGCCCTAGCTCCTACAATGAGCAGTTCTTC
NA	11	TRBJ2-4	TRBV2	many	CASGGGGIQYF	TGTGCCAGCGGTGGGGGAGGCATTCAGTACTTC
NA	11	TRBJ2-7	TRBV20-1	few	CSATRGPEQYF	TGCAGTGCCACCAGGGGTCCCGAGCAGTACTTC
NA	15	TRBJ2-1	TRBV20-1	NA	CSARKDASSYNEQFF	TGCAGTGCAAGAAAGGACGCGAGCTCCTACAATGAGCAGTTCTTC
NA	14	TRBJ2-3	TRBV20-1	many	CSARTVDSTDTQYF	TGCAGTGCTAGGACCGTAGATAGCACAGATACGCAGTATTTT
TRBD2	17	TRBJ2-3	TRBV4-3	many	CASSHRLAGVTADTQYF	TGCGCCAGCAGCCATCGACTAGCGGGAGTTACGGCAGATACGCAGTATTTT
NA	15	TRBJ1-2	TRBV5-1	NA	CASSLRGSSGSGYTF	TGCGCCAGCAGCTTGCGAGGGAGCTCAGGGAGTGGCTACACCTTC
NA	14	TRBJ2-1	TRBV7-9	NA	CASSPPGAYNEQFF	TGTGCCAGCAGCCCTCCGGGGGCCTACAATGAGCAGTTCTTC
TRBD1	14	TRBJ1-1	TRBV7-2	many	CASSLPTGATEAFF	TGTGCCAGCAGCTTACCGACAGGGGCCACTGAAGCTTTCTTT
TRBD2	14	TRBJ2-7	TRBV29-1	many	CSVKGAGGPYEQYF	TGCAGCGTCAAGGGAGCGGGGGGGCCTTACGAGCAGTACTTC
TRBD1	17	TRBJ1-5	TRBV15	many	CATSREPGTGVTQPQHF	TGTGCCACCAGCAGAGAACCCGGGACAGGGGTAACTCAGCCCCAGCATTTT
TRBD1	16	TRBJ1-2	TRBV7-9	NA	CASSLNADRVGNGYTF	TGTGCCAGCAGCCTAAACGCGGACAGGGTCGGCAATGGCTACACCTTC
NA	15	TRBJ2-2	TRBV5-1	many	CASSPDYRGTGELFF	TGCGCCAGCAGCCCGGACTACCGAGGCACCGGGGAGCTGTTTTTT
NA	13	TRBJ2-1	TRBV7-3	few	CASRSSGTNEQFF	TGTGCCAGTCGTTCGTCTGGAACGAATGAGCAGTTCTTC
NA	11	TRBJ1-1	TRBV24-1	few	CATSDLNRAFF	TGTGCCACCAGTGATTTGAATAGAGCTTTCTTT
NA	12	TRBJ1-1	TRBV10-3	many	CATGQANTEAFF	TGTGCCACAGGACAAGCCAACACTGAAGCTTTCTTT
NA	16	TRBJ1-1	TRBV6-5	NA	CGSSYSTRPKNTEAFF	TGTGGCAGCAGTTACTCGACCAGACCGAAGAACACTGAAGCTTTCTTT